This TCR beta chain was sequenced in a study of blood T cells in healthy people across ages. V lost 7 bases and J lost 3; bases outside the gene matches: 7. Germline loops: CDR1 SGDLS, CDR2 YYNGEE. The CDR3 runs 15 residues. The authors ran a second PCR of about 6 to 11 cycles using a sample-barcoded 5' primer and a J-beta primer mix. TCRdb ran MiXCR on the 5' RACE reads and lists one entry per CDR3 protein. Among approximately 900,000 distinct CDR3 sequences listed, around 48% were seen once. The sequenced sample was blood. The clonotype originates from a man aged 30-40 years in good health. The V call is TRBV9, the J call TRBJ2-1, with 10 bases identical to TRBD2. CDR3 protein: CASASGGAFYNEQFF. The DNA for the CDR3 is TGTGCCAGCGCAAGCGGGGGGGCCTTCTACAATGAGCAGTTCTTC.